This TCR beta chain was recovered during a study of CD8 T cells in ankylosing spondylitis (dated by TCRdb to about 2017). Regarding the research as a whole: To find TCR variants linked to disease, the study profiled T cell receptor beta repertoires in ankylosing spondylitis patients and healthy donors. The whole study cohort included some 100 healthy donors and 20 to 25 ankylosing spondylitis patients. Peripheral blood was sampled, and synovial fluid was also collected from ankylosing spondylitis patients. What the research found in general, with its limitations: Some motif variants had previously been reported in the synovial fluid and blood of reactive arthritis patients, which suggests shared mechanisms of disease initiation. According to the report, matched synovial fluid samples from ankylosing spondylitis patients were significantly enriched for the disease-linked clones. A TCR beta motif of about 8 highly homologous amino acid variants appeared characteristic of blood from ankylosing spondylitis patients. In peripheral blood, the disease-linked clones were found at relatively low frequencies and had a CD8+ phenotype.

The sequencer was an Illumina HiSeq 2500. Quantitative 5'-RACE with molecular barcodes was used to prepare TCR beta libraries. Per the authors' processing: A new computational method based on a probabilistic model of VDJ rearrangement was used to identify disease-linked TCR variants. The public reads were run again by TCRdb, first through fastp at Q25 and then through MiXCR, and only productive beta chains were kept. Each entry merges the rows of one CDR3 protein and shows their most common DNA and genes. For this entry, the V and J calls and clone size follow TCRdb and not the study's own pipeline. Here the sample has 250,000 or so distinct CDR3 sequences; 20% to 30% occur a single time. The ten largest account for 0.5% to 0.65% of the sample. The CDR3 runs 13 residues from the cysteine to the phenylalanine. The sequence is cut down to CDR3 DNA, 39 bases in frame from base 1. V drops 0 bases and J drops 7 bases, leaving 7 bases in between. CDR1 and CDR2 are drawn from the germline V gene: ENHRY, SYGVKD.

This clonotype has a handful of counts. Its antigen is still unknown. There are no base qualities to consult, and no much larger clone falls within one base. The sequence links TRBV10-3 to TRBJ2-1; the D assignment is uncertain and may be TRBD1 or TRBD2, with 5 bases supporting each. This clonotype was obtained from a male donor with ankylosing spondylitis or in good health (not recorded which). The sequencing input was blood, either unsorted or a sorted T cell fraction (not recorded which). This receptor carries the CDR3 CAISESGVNEQFF. The DNA sequence reads TGTGCCATCAGTGAGTCGGGGGTTAATGAGCAGTTCTTC.